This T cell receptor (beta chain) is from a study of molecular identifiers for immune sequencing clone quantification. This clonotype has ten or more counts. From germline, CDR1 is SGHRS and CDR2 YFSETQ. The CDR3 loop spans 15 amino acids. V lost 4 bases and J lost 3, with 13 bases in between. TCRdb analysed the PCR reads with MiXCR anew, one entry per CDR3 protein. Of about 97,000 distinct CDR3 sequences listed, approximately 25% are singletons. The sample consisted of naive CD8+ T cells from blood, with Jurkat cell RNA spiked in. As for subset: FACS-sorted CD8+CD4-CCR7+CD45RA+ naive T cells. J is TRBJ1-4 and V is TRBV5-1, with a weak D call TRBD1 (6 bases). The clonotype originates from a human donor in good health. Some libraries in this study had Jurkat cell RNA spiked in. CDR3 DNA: TGCGCCAGCAGCCCCTACAGGGCTTCTAATGAAAAACTGTTTTTT. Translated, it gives CASSPYRASNEKLFF.